The 9 T cell receptor beta chains below all came from one sample that was sequenced in a study. TCRdb passed the RT-PCR reads through MiXCR, listing each CDR3 protein once. The sample lists about 680,000 distinct CDR3 sequences, 12% to 15% occurring once. Material: memory CD4+ T cells from blood. These receptors originate from a female donor in good health, serving as a healthy control.

This chain connects TRBV6-2 or TRBV6-3 to TRBJ1-4; TRBD1 is a possible D gene (6 bases). Trimming stripped 7 bases from V and 8 bases from J, with 20 bases between. The CDR3 sequence is 15 residues long. Germline assignment: CDR1 MNHEY and CDR2 SVGEGT. In nucleotides, the CDR3 is TGTGCCAGCAACGACAGGACAGCCGATGGCGAAAAACTGTTTTTT. Protein product: CASNDRTADGEKLFF.

This rearrangement joins TRBV27 to TRBJ1-1, with 8 bases lining up with TRBD1. CDR3 length equals 15 residues. Germline CDR1 is MNHEY and CDR2 is SMNVEV (reference sequence). V shed 3 bases, J shed 5 bases, and the junction held 8 bases outside the gene matches. In nucleotides, the CDR3 is TGTGCCAGCAGTTTCCCGGACAGGGCAGGAACTGAAGCTTTCTTT. As protein: CASSFPDRAGTEAFF.

The chain employs TRBV19 and TRBJ1-5, with 9 bases identical to TRBD1. This CDR3 is 15 amino acids long. CDR1 LNHDA and CDR2 SQIVND come from the germline V gene (reference sequence). V trimming: 5 bases; J trimming: 9 bases; junction bases outside the gene matches: 11. This CDR3 reads CASSQPGQGFRPQHF. CDR3 in DNA: TGTGCCAGTAGTCAACCGGGACAGGGATTCCGGCCCCAGCATTTT.

In this sample, this clonotype turned up a few times. This rearrangement joins TRBV12-3 or TRBV12-4 to TRBJ2-7; D is perhaps TRBD1 (7 bases). The CDR3 covers 15 residues. V was shortened by 6 bases and J by 1 base, with 16 bases between the two germline ends. The CDR3 DNA sequence: TGTGCCAGCAGACGCGGGACAGCGCTTTCCTACGAGCAGTACTTC. It encodes CASRRGTALSYEQYF.

This clonotype was counted at least ten times. The V call is TRBV5-1, the J call TRBJ2-7, with 8 positions matching TRBD1. After removal of 0 bases from V and 2 bases from J, the junction contained 1 base not matched to a gene. CDR3 length: 14 residues. Germline V gene data show CDR1 as SGHRS and CDR2 as YFSETQ. The CDR3 coding sequence is TGCGCCAGCAGCTTGGCACAGGGGGCCTACGAGCAGTACTTC. Its translation is CASSLAQGAYEQYF.

In regard to this clonotype: A read error may explain this, as a much larger clone is one base away. CDR3 in DNA: TGTGCCAGTGACCGGGGGTGGACCCACTACAATGAGCAGTTCTTC. It translates to CASDRGWTHYNEQFF. The J gene is TRBJ2-1, the V gene TRBV12-3 or TRBV12-4, with D perhaps TRBD2 (6 bases). The CDR3 covers 15 residues. The V end lost 9 bases, the J end lost 3 bases, and 18 bases lay between the germline ends.

The chain joins TRBV5-1 to TRBJ1-1; D gene uncertain. The V gene's germline CDR1 is SGHRS and CDR2 YFSETQ. There are 13 residues in the CDR3. The V end lost 5 bases, the J end lost 6 bases, and 14 bases lay between the germline ends. In nucleotides, the CDR3 is TGCGCCAGCAGGCTCCTTACGGGAGCTGAAGCTTTCTTT. This gives the protein CASRLLTGAEAFF.

The chain joins TRBV5-1 to TRBJ1-6; D perhaps matches TRBD1 (6 bases). The CDR3 extends over 16 amino acids. CDR1 SGHRS and CDR2 YFSETQ come from the germline V gene. V was trimmed by 0 bases and J by 6 bases, leaving 13 bases between them. The CDR3 here is CASSLDQTGSNSPLHF. CDR3 nucleotides: TGCGCCAGCAGCTTGGACCAGACAGGCAGTAATTCACCCCTCCACTTT.

The V and J genes are TRBV6-1 and TRBJ1-2; 9 bases agree with TRBD1. This CDR3 contains 15 residues. The V gene's germline CDR1 is MNHNS and CDR2 SASEGT. The V and J ends lost 4 bases and 4 bases, in that order; junction bases with no gene match: 7. CDR3 in amino acids: CASSALRGQGYGYTF. CDR3 bases: TGTGCCAGCAGTGCCCTACGGGGACAGGGCTATGGCTACACCTTC.